Sequencing of this T cell receptor beta chain was carried out in a study of T cells in Graves' hyperthyroidism and ophthalmopathy. Overall study context: The blood sample was taken at first diagnosis, before treatment began. Study-level points and caveats: Through a model of 13 V-J features, ophthalmopathy was separated from stable hyperthyroidism.

The CDR3 regions of TCR beta were amplified from RNA transcripts. HTBI primers were used for first-round RT-PCR of the TCR CDR3. TCRdb re-analysed the multiplex PCR reads in MiXCR, keeping a single row per CDR3 protein. The sample holds about 420,000 distinct CDR3 sequences; approximately 14% are singletons and the top ten take 13% to 15%. Over 18 months, lack of ophthalmopathy progression marked Graves' hyperthyroidism as stable. PBMCs came from about 10 ml fresh peripheral blood. The CDR3 runs to 15 residues. J was trimmed by 0 bases and V by 7 bases; bases with no gene match: 6. Germline V gene sequence: CDR1 SGHRS, CDR2 YFSETQ. The table lists this clonotype with a few counts. Its target is unknown.

Sequenced sample: blood. The sequence was collected from a woman under 30 with Graves' hyperthyroidism. This chain joins TRBV5-1 and TRBJ2-2, with TRBD2 matching 7 bases. Here the CDR3 reads CASATGGPNTGELFF. The CDR3 region has the DNA TGCGCCAGCGCGACGGGGGGACCGAACACCGGGGAGCTGTTTTTT.